The present T cell receptor beta chain was sequenced within a study of memory CD4+ T cells and cytomegalovirus serostatus. Single viable CD3+CD4+CD8-CD45RO+ cells were sorted as the memory CD4+ T cells. The data were produced by immunoSEQ multiplex PCR, yet TCRdb's version contains in-frame clones alone and is incomplete. Of approximately 52,000 clones detected, 78% appear once; the ten largest clones hold 0.77%. The ends were cut back, 3 bases at V and 0 bases at J, with 8 bases in the middle. The CDR3 contains 14 residues. Germline V gives CDR1 LGHNA, CDR2 YNFKEQ. The rearrangement uses TRBV4-2 and TRBJ1-2, with D perhaps TRBD1 (6 bases). What was sequenced was memory CD4+ T cells from blood. The sequence derives from an adult in good health and CMV-seronegative. Here the CDR3 reads CASSQRTANYGYTF. Written as DNA, the CDR3 is TGTGCCAGCAGCCAGAGGACAGCTAACTATGGCTACACCTTC.